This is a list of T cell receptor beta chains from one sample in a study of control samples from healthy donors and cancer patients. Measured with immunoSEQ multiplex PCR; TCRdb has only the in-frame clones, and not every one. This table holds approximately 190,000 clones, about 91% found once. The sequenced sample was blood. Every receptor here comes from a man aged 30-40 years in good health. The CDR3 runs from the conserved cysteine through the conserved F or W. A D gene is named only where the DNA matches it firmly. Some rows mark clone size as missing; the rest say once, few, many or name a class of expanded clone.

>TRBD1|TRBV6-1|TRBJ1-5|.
CASSESGQPINQPQHF
TGTGCCAGCAGCGAATCGGGACAGCCAATTAATCAGCCCCAGCATTTT
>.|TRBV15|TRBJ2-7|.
CATSRARLGLDSYEQYF
TGTGCCACCAGCAGAGCCAGGCTAGGCTTAGACTCCTACGAGCAGTACTTC
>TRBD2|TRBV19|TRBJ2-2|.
CASTFGGGPGSGELFF
TGTGCCAGTACCTTTGGCGGGGGTCCGGGGTCCGGGGAGCTGTTTTTT
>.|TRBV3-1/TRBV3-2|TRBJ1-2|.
CASSQTEGNYGYTF
TGTGCCAGCAGCCAGACTGAAGGGAACTATGGCTACACCTTC
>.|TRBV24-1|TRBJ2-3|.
CATSDPLNTQYF
TGTGCCACCAGTGACCCTCTAAATACGCAGTATTTT
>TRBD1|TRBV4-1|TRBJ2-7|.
CASSQGLTGDFSYEQYF
TGCGCCAGCAGCCAGGGTCTTACAGGGGATTTTTCCTACGAGCAGTACTTC
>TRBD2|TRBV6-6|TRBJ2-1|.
CASRLSQRGDEQFF
TGTGCCAGCAGGCTAAGTCAGCGGGGGGATGAGCAGTTCTTC
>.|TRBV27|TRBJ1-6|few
CASSSQQGHGGSPLHF
TGTGCCAGCAGTTCCCAACAGGGTCATGGGGGTTCACCCCTCCACTTT
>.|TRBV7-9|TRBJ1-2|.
CASSPGTYGYTF
TGTGCCAGCAGCCCCGGGACCTATGGCTACACCTTC
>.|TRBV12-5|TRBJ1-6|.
CASGFRTGSYNSPLHF
TGTGCTAGTGGTTTCCGGACTGGCTCCTATAATTCACCCCTCCACTTT
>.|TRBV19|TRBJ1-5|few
CASSEFGGGNQPQHF
TGTGCCAGTAGTGAGTTCGGGGGAGGCAATCAGCCCCAGCATTTT